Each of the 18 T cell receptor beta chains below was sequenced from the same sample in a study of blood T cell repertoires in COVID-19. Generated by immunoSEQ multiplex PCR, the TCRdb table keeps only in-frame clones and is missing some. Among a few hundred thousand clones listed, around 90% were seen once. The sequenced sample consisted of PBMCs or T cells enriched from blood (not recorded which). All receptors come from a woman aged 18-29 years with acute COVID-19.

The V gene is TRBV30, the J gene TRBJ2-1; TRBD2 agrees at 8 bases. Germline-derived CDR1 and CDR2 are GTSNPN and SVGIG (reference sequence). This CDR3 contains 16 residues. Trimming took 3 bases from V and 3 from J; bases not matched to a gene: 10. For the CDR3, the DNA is TGTGCCTGGAGGAAACAGCGGGAGCATTTCTACAATGAGCAGTTCTTC. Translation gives CAWRKQREHFYNEQFF.

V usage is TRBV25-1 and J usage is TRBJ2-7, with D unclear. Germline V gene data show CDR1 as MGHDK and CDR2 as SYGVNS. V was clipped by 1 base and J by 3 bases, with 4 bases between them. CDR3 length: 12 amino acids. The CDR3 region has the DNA TGTGCCAGCAGTGAATTGTACTACGAGCAGTACTTC. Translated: CASSELYYEQYF.

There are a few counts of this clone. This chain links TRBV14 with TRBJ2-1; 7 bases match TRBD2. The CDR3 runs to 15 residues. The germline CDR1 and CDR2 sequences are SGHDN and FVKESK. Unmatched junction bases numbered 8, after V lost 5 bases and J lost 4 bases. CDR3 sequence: CASSTPSGRYNEQFF. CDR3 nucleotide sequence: TGTGCCAGCAGCACGCCTAGCGGAAGATACAATGAGCAGTTCTTC.

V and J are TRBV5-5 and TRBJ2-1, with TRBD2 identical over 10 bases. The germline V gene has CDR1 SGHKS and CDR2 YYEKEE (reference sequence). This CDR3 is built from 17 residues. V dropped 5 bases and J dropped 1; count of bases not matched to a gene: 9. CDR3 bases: TGTGCCAGCAGGCCTCTAGCGGGAGTAAGATCCTACAATGAGCAGTTCTTC. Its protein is CASRPLAGVRSYNEQFF.

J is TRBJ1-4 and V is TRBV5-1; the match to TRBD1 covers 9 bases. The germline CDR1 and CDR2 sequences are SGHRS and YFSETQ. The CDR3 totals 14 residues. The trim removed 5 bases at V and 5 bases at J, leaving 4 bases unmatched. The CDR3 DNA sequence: TGCGCCAGCAGAGCGGGACAGGGAAATGAAAAACTGTTTTTT. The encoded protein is CASRAGQGNEKLFF. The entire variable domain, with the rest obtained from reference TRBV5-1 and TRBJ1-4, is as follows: KAGVTQTPRYLIKTRGQQVTLSCSPISGHRSVSWYQQTPGQGLQFLFEYFSETQRNKGNFPGRFSGRQFSNSRSEMNVSTLELGDSALYLCASRAGQGNEKLFFGSGTQLSVL.

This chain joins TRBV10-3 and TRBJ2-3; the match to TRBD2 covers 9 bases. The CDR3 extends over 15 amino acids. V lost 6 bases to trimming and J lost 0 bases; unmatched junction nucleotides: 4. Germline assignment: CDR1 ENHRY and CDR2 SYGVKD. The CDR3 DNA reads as TGTGCCATCAGAGCGGGAGGCTCTAGCACAGATACGCAGTATTTT. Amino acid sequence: CAIRAGGSSTDTQYF.

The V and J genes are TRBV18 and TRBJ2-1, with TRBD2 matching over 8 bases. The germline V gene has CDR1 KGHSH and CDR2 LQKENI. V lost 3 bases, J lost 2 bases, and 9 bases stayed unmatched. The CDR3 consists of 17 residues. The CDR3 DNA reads TGTGCCAGCTCACCTTCCACAGCGGGAGCGACCTACAATGAGCAGTTCTTC. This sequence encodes CASSPSTAGATYNEQFF. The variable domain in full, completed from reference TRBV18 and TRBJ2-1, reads NAGVMQNPRHLVRRRGQEARLRCSPMKGHSHVYWYRQLPEEGLKFMVYLQKENIIDESGMPKERFSAEFPKEGPSILRIQQVVRGDSAAYFCASSPSTAGATYNEQFFGPGTRLTVL.

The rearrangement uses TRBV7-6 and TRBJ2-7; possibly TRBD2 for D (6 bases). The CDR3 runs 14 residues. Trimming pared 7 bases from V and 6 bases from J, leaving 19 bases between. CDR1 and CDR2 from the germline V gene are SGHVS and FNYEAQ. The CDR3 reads CASIETGDLGEQYF. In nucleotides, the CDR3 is TGTGCCAGCATCGAGACGGGGGATTTAGGCGAGCAGTACTTC.

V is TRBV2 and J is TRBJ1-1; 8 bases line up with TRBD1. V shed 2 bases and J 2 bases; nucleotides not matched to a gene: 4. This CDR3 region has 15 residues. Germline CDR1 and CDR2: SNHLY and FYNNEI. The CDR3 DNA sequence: TGTGCCAGCAGTGAATGGGGACAGGCCAACACTGAAGCTTTCTTT. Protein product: CASSEWGQANTEAFF.

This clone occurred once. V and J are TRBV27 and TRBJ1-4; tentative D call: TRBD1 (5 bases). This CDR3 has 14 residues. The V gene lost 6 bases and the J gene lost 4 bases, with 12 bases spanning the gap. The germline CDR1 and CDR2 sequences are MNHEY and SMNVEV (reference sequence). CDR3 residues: CASRPTARNEKLFF. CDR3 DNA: TGTGCCAGCAGGCCGACAGCCCGTAATGAAAAACTGTTTTTT.

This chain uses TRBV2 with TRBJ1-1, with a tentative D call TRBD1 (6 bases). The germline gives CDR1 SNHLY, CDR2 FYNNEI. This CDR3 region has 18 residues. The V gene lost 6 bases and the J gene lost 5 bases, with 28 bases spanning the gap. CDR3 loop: CASRSYSVFGDKKTEAFF. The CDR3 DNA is TGTGCCAGCAGGTCTTATTCGGTCTTCGGGGACAAAAAGACTGAAGCTTTCTTT.

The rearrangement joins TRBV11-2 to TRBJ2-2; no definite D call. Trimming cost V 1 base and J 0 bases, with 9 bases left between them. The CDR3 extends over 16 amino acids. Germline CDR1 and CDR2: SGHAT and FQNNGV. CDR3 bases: TGTGCCAGCAGCTTAGTTCTATCAACGAACACCGGGGAGCTGTTTTTT. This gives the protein CASSLVLSTNTGELFF.

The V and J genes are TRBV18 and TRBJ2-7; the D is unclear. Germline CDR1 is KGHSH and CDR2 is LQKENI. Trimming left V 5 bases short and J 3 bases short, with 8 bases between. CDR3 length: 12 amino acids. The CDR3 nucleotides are TGTGCCAGCTCAGAGGAAAGCTACGAGCAGTACTTC. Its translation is CASSEESYEQYF. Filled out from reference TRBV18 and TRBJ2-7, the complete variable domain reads NAGVMQNPRHLVRRRGQEARLRCSPMKGHSHVYWYRQLPEEGLKFMVYLQKENIIDESGMPKERFSAEFPKEGPSILRIQQVVRGDSAAYFCASSEESYEQYFGPGTRLTVT.

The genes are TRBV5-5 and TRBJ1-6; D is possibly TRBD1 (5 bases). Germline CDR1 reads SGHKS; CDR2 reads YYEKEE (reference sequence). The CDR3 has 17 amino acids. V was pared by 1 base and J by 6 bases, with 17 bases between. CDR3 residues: CASSLFLGQGGNSPLHF. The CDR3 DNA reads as TGTGCCAGCAGCTTGTTCTTGGGGCAGGGTGGTAATTCACCCCTCCACTTT. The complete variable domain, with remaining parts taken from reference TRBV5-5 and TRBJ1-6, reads DAGVTQSPTHLIKTRGQQVTLRCSPISGHKSVSWYQQVLGQGPQFIFQYYEKEERGRGNFPDRFSARQFPNYSSELNVNALLLGDSALYLCASSLFLGQGGNSPLHFGNGTRLTVT.

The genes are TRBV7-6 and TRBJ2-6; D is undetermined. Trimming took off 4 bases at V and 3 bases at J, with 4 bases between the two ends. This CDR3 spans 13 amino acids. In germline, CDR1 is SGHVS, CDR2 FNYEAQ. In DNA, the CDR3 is TGTGCCAGCAGCTCTTATGGGGCCAACGTCCTGACTTTC. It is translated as CASSSYGANVLTF.

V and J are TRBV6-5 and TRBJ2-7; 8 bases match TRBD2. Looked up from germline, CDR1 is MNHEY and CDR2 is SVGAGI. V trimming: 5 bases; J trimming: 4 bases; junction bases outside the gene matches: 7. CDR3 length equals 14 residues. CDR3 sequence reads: CASSPSGRKYEQYF. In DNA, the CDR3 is TGTGCCAGCAGTCCCAGCGGGAGAAAGTACGAGCAGTACTTC.

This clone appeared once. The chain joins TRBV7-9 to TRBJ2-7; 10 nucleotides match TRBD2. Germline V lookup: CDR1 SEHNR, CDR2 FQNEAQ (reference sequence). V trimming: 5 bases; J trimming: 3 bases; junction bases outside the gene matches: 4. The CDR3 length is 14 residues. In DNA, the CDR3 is TGTGCCAGCAGCATAACTAGCGGGAACTACGAGCAGTACTTC. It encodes CASSITSGNYEQYF. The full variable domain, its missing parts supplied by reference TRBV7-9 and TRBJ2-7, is DTGVSQNPRHKITKRGQNVTFRCDPISEHNRLYWYRQTLGQGPEFLTYFQNEAQLEKSRLLSDRFSAERPKGSFSTLEIQRTEQGDSAMYLCASSITSGNYEQYFGPGTRLTVT.

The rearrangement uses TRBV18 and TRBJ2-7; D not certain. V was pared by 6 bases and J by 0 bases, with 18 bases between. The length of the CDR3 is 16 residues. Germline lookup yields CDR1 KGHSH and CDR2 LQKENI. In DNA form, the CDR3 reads TGTGCCAGCTCTCTCACACCGGGTCCGAGCTCCTACGAGCAGTACTTC. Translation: CASSLTPGPSSYEQYF.